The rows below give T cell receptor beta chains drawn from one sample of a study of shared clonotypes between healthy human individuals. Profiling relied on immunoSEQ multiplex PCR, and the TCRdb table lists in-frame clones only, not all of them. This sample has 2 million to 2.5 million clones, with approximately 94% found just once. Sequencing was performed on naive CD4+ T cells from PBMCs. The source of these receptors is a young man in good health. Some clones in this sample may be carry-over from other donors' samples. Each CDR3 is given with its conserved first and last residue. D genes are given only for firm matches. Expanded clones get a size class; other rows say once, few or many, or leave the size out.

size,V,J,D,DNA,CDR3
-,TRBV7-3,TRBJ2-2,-,TGTGCCAGCAGCCTGGCGTCGGGAGTCGACACCGGGGAGCTGTTTTTT,CASSLASGVDTGELFF
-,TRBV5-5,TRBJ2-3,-,TGTGCCAGCAGCCCGAGTATTGGTAGCACAGATACGCAGTATTTT,CASSPSIGSTDTQYF
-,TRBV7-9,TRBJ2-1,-,TGTGCCAGCAGTTTAGACGCGTGGGTAGGTGAGCAGTTCTTC,CASSLDAWVGEQFF
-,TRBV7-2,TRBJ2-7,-,TGTGCCAGCAGCTTAGATCAGGGGTCCCACGAGCAGTACTTC,CASSLDQGSHEQYF
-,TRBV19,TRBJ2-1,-,TGTGCCAGTAGTATCTCCGGGGCAGGTCCGTACAATGAGCAGTTCTTC,CASSISGAGPYNEQFF
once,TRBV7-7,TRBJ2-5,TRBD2,TGTGTCAGCAGCTTAGGACTAGCGGTAGAGACCCAGTACTTC,CVSSLGLAVETQYF
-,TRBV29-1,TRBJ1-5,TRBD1,TGCAGCGTCGGACAGGGGAATCAGCCCCAGCATTTT,CSVGQGNQPQHF
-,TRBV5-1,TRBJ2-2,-,TGCGCCAGCAGCCCAGGACCGGACACCGGGGAGCTGTTTTTT,CASSPGPDTGELFF
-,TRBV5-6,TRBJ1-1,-,TGTGCCAGCAGCTTTCTGGAAAACACTGAAGCTTTCTTT,CASSFLENTEAFF
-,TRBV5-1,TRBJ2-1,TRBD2,TGCGCCAGCAGCCTGGGACTAAACAATGAGCAGTTCTTC,CASSLGLNNEQFF
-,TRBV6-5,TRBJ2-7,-,TGTGCCAGCAGTTACTCGGGGACAATGAAGGGCTACGAGCAGTACTTC,CASSYSGTMKGYEQYF
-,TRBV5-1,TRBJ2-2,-,TGCGCCAGCAGGACCGGTGGCACCGGGGAGCTGTTTTTT,CASRTGGTGELFF
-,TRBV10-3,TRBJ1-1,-,TGTGCCGTCACAGGGTACACTGAAGCTTTCTTT,CAVTGYTEAFF
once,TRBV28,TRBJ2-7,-,TGTGCCAGCAGCGCCGGACAGACCCATGACGAGCAGTACTTC,CASSAGQTHDEQYF
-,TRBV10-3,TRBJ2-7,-,TGTGCCATCAGTCAAAGGAGGGACATGGGTTACGAGCAGTACTTC,CAISQRRDMGYEQYF
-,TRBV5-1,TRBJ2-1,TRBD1,TGCGCCAGCAGCTTGGCGGTATCGGGACAGGGCGAGTATTTCTTC,CASSLAVSGQGEYFF
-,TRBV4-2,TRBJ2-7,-,TGTGCCAGCAGCCAAGAGTGGCTAGATTACGAGCAGTACTTC,CASSQEWLDYEQYF
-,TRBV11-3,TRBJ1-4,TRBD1,TGTGCCAGCAGCAAAACGGACAGGGGGAGTTGGGAAAAACTGTTTTTT,CASSKTDRGSWEKLFF
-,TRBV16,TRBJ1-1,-,TGTGCCAGCAGCCAGCAAAGTCCCGGGTCTAACACTGAAGCTTTCTTT,CASSQQSPGSNTEAFF
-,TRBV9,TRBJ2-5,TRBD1,TGTGCCAGCAGCGGCCGGACAGGGAACTCTCGAGAGACCCAGTACTTC,CASSGRTGNSRETQYF
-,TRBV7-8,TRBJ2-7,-,TGTGCCAGCAGCTTAGGTGGGCAGGGGAACTCCTACGAGCAGTACTTC,CASSLGGQGNSYEQYF
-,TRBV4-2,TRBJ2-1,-,TGTGCCAGCAGCCAAGTTTCCGGGACTCGATACAATGAGCAGTTCTTC,CASSQVSGTRYNEQFF
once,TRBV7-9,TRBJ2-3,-,TGTGCCAGCGAGTGGGGTTACACAGATACGCAGTATTTT,CASEWGYTDTQYF
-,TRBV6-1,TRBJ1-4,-,TGTGCCAGCAGTGAATGGGGTAGGGTGGGGAGAAAACTGTTTTTT,CASSEWGRVGRKLFF
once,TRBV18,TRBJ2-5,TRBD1,TGTGCCAGCTCACCCAAGGGACAGGGTGGGCAGACCCAGTACTTC,CASSPKGQGGQTQYF
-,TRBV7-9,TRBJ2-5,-,TGTGCCAGCAGCTTCTCCAGGGATGAGACCCAGTACTTC,CASSFSRDETQYF
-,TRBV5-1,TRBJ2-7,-,TGCGCCAGCAGCTTGTCTGGGGTATCCTCCGACGAGCAGTACTTC,CASSLSGVSSDEQYF
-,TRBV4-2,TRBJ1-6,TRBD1,TGTGCCAGCAGCCGTTATCGACAGGGGAGCTCCTATAATTCACCCCTCCACTTT,CASSRYRQGSSYNSPLHF
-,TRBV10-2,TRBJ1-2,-,TGCGCCAGCAGTGCAGACAGGCGTGGTAGCTACACCTTC,CASSADRRGSYTF
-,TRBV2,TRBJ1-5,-,TGTGCCAGCAGCCGGACAGAGAATCAGCCCCAGCATTTT,CASSRTENQPQHF
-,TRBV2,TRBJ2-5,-,TGTGCCAGCAGGATGGAGGGCGCCCAGTACTTC,CASRMEGAQYF
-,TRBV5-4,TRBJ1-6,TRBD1,TGTGCCAGCAGCAGGGACAGGAGGCTAGCACCCCTCCACTTT,CASSRDRRLAPLHF
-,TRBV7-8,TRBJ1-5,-,TGTGCCAGCAGCTACACCGGCAATCAGCCCCAGCATTTT,CASSYTGNQPQHF
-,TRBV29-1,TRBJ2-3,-,TGCAGCGTTGAATTTTACGGATTGGGTGATACGCAGTATTTT,CSVEFYGLGDTQYF
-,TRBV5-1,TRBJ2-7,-,TGCGCCAGCAGCTTGTCCTCGTCCTCCTACGAGCAGTACTTC,CASSLSSSSYEQYF
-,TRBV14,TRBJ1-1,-,TGTGCCAGCAGCCCCCACCTCCCGAATACTGAAGCTTTCTTT,CASSPHLPNTEAFF
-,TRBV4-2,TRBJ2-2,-,TGTGCCAGCAGCCTCTCGAGGGGGGGGCGAGGGGAGCTGTTTTTT,CASSLSRGGRGELFF
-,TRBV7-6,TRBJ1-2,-,TGTGCCAGCAGCCCAACGACAGGCCCCCACACCTTC,CASSPTTGPHTF
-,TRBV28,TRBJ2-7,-,TGTGCCAGCAGTTCCGACCGCTACGAGCAGTACTTC,CASSSDRYEQYF
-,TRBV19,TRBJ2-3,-,TGTGCCAGCCGTGAGGGGAGTAGGGGCTCCTCGGCGCAGTATTTT,CASREGSRGSSAQYF
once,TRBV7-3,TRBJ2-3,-,TGTGCCAGCAGCCGGGACCCTGGCACAGATACGCAGTATTTT,CASSRDPGTDTQYF